This TCR beta chain comes out of a study of T cells in Graves' hyperthyroidism and ophthalmopathy. About the study: Blood from the periphery was taken at initial diagnosis, before any treatment.

Whole-study findings and limits: Most expanded thyroid clonotypes above 0.001 recurred in blood.

The source material, RNA transcripts, was used to amplify TCR beta CDR3 regions. Primed by the HTBI set, a first-round RT-PCR was run on the TCR CDR3. TCRdb analysed the multiplex PCR reads with MiXCR anew, one entry per CDR3 protein. Found here are approximately 330,000 distinct CDR3 sequences, roughly an eighth of them singletons; the top ten hold 30% to 40%. This clonotype was detected ten times or more. The antigen is not known. Trimming cost V 9 bases and J 7 bases; bases outside gene matches: 7. This CDR3 is built from 13 residues. Germline V CDR1 and CDR2: KGHDR, SFDVKD. Sequencing used blood. V gene TRBV24-1 combines with J gene TRBJ2-2; 7 bases are a match to TRBD1. This clonotype was obtained from a woman in her 40s with Graves' ophthalmopathy. This CDR3 reads CATEGQIGGELFF. The CDR3 DNA follows: TGTGCCACCGAGGGACAGATAGGCGGGGAGCTGTTTTTT.